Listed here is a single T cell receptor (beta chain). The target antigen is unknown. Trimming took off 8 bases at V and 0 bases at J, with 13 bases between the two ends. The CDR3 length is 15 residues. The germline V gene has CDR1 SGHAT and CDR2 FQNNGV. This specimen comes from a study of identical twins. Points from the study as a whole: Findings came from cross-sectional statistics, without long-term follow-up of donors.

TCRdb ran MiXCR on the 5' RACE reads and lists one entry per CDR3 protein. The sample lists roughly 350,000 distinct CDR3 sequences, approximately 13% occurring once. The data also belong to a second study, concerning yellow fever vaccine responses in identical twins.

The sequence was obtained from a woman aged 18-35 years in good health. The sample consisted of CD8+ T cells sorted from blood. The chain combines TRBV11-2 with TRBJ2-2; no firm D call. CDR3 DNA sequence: TGTGCCAGCTTTAACCCTTTTTCGAACACCGGGGAGCTGTTTTTT. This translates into CASFNPFSNTGELFF. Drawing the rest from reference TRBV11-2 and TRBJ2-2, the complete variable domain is EAGVAQSPRYKIIEKRQSVAFWCNPISGHATLYWYQQILGQGPKLLIQFQNNGVVDDSQLPKDRFSAERLKGVDSTLKIQPAKLEDSAVYLCASFNPFSNTGELFFGEGSRLTVL.